This T cell receptor (beta chain) emerged from a study of a mutant IDH1 vaccine in newly diagnosed glioma. In the study overall: Earlier care involved radiotherapy, temozolomide, or both, and the majority received both.

Generated by immunoSEQ multiplex PCR, the TCRdb table keeps only in-frame clones and is missing some. Of 45,000 to 60,000 clones listed, 88% are singletons. The time point denotes: week 35, safety follow-up. Each vaccine dose was 300 ug of mutant IDH1 20-mer peptide, with topical imiquimod. V lost 1 base and J lost 3, with 22 bases in between. This CDR3 region has 18 residues. Germline V gene lookup returns CDR1 SGHTA and CDR2 FQGNSA. Worth noting for this clone: Its antigen is not known.

The material sequenced was PBMCs, taken from a glioma patient whose treatment included an IDH1 peptide vaccine. The V gene is TRBV7-2, the J gene TRBJ2-7; a possible D gene is TRBD1 (6 bases). The clonotype comes from a woman aged 40 to 50 with glioma. CDR3 sequence (DNA): TGTGCCAGCAGCTTAGATTCCCCTCCTTACAGGGTCTACTACGAGCAGTACTTC. Translated, it gives CASSLDSPPYRVYYEQYF.